Following are 15 T cell receptor beta chains from one sample sequenced in a study of T cells in localized non-small cell lung cancer. Repertoires were generated with immunoSEQ multiplex PCR, while TCRdb's copy carries only in-frame clones and drops some. The sample shows about 19,000 clones, about nine tenths of them seen only once. Sequenced here: peripheral blood, sampled before any cancer treatment. All receptors derive from a male donor older than 55 with stage I squamous cell lung carcinoma.

The DNA of the CDR3 is TGTGCCAGCAGCGTAGAGAAGGGACCAGCCACCGGGGAGCTGTTTTTT. Amino acids: CASSVEKGPATGELFF. The chain combines TRBV9 with TRBJ2-2; D may correspond to TRBD1 or TRBD2 (5 bases each). The V gene lost 0 bases and the J gene lost 4 bases, with 13 bases spanning the gap. In germline, CDR1 is SGDLS, CDR2 YYNGEE. This CDR3 region has 16 residues.

The chain is built from TRBV28 and TRBJ2-7, with 7 positions matching TRBD2. This CDR3 contains 14 residues. Trimming took 4 bases from V and 4 from J; bases not matched to a gene: 7. Germline V CDR1 and CDR2: MDHEN, SYDVKM. This chain's CDR3 is CASSWGTGGYEQYF. CDR3 coding DNA: TGTGCCAGCAGTTGGGGGACGGGGGGATACGAGCAGTACTTC.

The gene calls are TRBV6-1 and TRBJ1-5; no definite D call. Per germline, CDR1 MNHNS and CDR2 SASEGT. The CDR3 runs to 14 residues. With 6 bases removed from V and 7 bases from J, the gap between germline ends came to 16 bases. The CDR3 protein is CASRVREGSQPQHF. The CDR3 DNA reads as TGTGCCAGCAGGGTCAGAGAAGGCTCGCAGCCCCAGCATTTT.

This rearrangement joins TRBV10-3 to TRBJ2-7; a possible D gene is TRBD2 (6 bases). This CDR3 comprises 13 residues. The germline V and J ends were trimmed by 3 bases and 3 bases, with 9 bases remaining between them. From germline, CDR1 is ENHRY and CDR2 SYGVKD. CDR3 amino acids: CAISDGEVYEQYF. Here the CDR3 DNA reads TGTGCCATCAGTGACGGGGAGGTCTACGAGCAGTACTTC.

This chain uses TRBV18 with TRBJ1-1, with TRBD1 identical over 11 bases. Germline V CDR1 and CDR2: KGHSH, LQKENI. CDR3 size: 18 residues. V lost 6 bases, J lost 5 bases, and 17 bases stayed unmatched. DNA for the CDR3: TGTGCCAGCTCCTATACTGGACAGGGGGCAAGTTCGAGTACTGAAGCTTTCTTT. Translating it yields CASSYTGQGASSSTEAFF.

This chain uses TRBV18 with TRBJ1-2; TRBD1 is a possible D gene (5 bases). The CDR3 spans 15 residues. Germline-derived CDR1 and CDR2 are KGHSH and LQKENI. V dropped 6 bases and J dropped 2 bases, with 16 bases sitting between them. The CDR3 here is CASSPPGGRNYGYTF. CDR3 nucleotides: TGTGCCAGCTCCCCCCCGGGGGGACGCAACTATGGCTACACCTTC. Filled out from reference TRBV18 and TRBJ1-2, the complete variable domain reads NAGVMQNPRHLVRRRGQEARLRCSPMKGHSHVYWYRQLPEEGLKFMVYLQKENIIDESGMPKERFSAEFPKEGPSILRIQQVVRGDSAAYFCASSPPGGRNYGYTFGSGTRLTVV.

V is TRBV30 and J is TRBJ1-1, with unresolved D. The CDR3 consists of 13 residues. Germline V CDR1 and CDR2: GTSNPN, SVGIG (reference sequence). Trimming removed 0 bases at V and 5 bases at J, with 10 bases between. This CDR3 is CAWSVVPGTEAFF. CDR3 DNA sequence: TGTGCCTGGAGTGTAGTCCCGGGGACTGAAGCTTTCTTT.

This chain uses TRBV29-1 with TRBJ2-3, with 9 bases aligning to TRBD1. The V gene end was trimmed by 7 bases and the J gene end by 4 bases; junction bases not matched to a gene: 9. CDR3 length: 14 amino acids. Germline values: CDR1 SQVTM, CDR2 ANQGSEA. Written as DNA, the CDR3 is TGCAGCGCCGGAGGACAGGGGAGCGCAGATACGCAGTATTTT. This gives the protein CSAGGQGSADTQYF.

This clone was detected once. CDR3 sequence: CASSRGTVPEKLFF. The DNA for the CDR3 is TGTGCCAGCAGCAGGGGGACGGTCCCTGAAAAACTGTTTTTT. The genes are TRBV2 and TRBJ1-4; 7 bases are a match to TRBD1. V lost 6 bases and J lost 7; bases outside the gene matches: 8. The CDR3 extends over 14 amino acids. In germline, CDR1 is SNHLY, CDR2 FYNNEI. Variable domain in full (rest from reference TRBV2 and TRBJ1-4): EPEVTQTPSHQVTQMGQEVILRCVPISNHLYFYWYRQILGQKVEFLVSFYNNEISEKSEIFDDQFSVERPDGSNFTLKIRSTKLEDSAMYFCASSRGTVPEKLFFGSGTQLSVL.

This clone was observed once. The chain uses TRBV6-5 and TRBJ2-1; no clear D. CDR1 and CDR2 from the germline V gene are MNHEY and SVGAGI. Trimming took off 5 bases at V and 7 bases at J, with 15 bases between the two ends. The CDR3 covers 14 residues. The CDR3 spells CASSLSPPANEQFF. In DNA form, the CDR3 reads TGTGCCAGCAGTCTATCCCCTCCGGCGAATGAGCAGTTCTTC.

The gene calls are TRBV25-1 and TRBJ1-3; D perhaps matches TRBD1 (5 bases). Germline CDR1 MGHDK, CDR2 SYGVNS. CDR3 length: 14 residues. Trimming left V 6 bases short and J 7 bases short, with 16 bases between. CDR3 sequence: CASREQDSWNTIYF. The CDR3 DNA sequence: TGTGCCAGCAGAGAACAGGATAGTTGGAACACCATATATTTT. The full variable domain, its missing parts supplied by reference TRBV25-1 and TRBJ1-3, is EADIYQTPRYLVIGTGKKITLECSQTMGHDKMYWYQQDPGMELHLIHYSYGVNSTEKGDLSSESTVSRIRTEHFPLTLESARPSHTSQYLCASREQDSWNTIYFGEGSWLTVV.

This clone showed up just a few times. V is TRBV27 and J is TRBJ2-2; 12 bases fit TRBD2. Looked up from germline, CDR1 is MNHEY and CDR2 is SMNVEV (reference sequence). After removal of 5 bases from V and 7 bases from J, the junction contained 11 bases not matched to a gene. CDR3 length equals 17 residues. The chain's CDR3 is CASSILAGGKMGGELFF. CDR3 nucleotides: TGTGCCAGCAGTATACTAGCGGGAGGAAAGATGGGCGGGGAGCTGTTTTTT.

V and J are TRBV15 and TRBJ2-7; 7 positions match TRBD1. J was trimmed by 2 bases and V by 1 base; bases with no gene match: 5. CDR3 size: 15 residues. Germline V gene data show CDR1 as LNHNV and CDR2 as YYDKDF (reference sequence). The CDR3 region has the DNA TGTGCCACCAGCAGAGTCCCGGGACAGACCTACGAGCAGTACTTC. Protein: CATSRVPGQTYEQYF. The whole variable domain, filled in from reference TRBV15 and TRBJ2-7, reads DAMVIQNPRYQVTQFGKPVTLSCSQTLNHNVMYWYQQKSSQAPKLLFHYYDKDFNNEADTPDNFQSRRPNTSFCFLDIRSPGLGDTAMYLCATSRVPGQTYEQYFGPGTRLTVT.

The J gene is TRBJ2-1, the V gene TRBV28; D is uncertain. Per germline, CDR1 MDHEN and CDR2 SYDVKM. Trimming left V 6 bases short and J 1 base short, with 19 bases between. This CDR3 has 17 residues. DNA of the CDR3: TGTGCCAGCAGCTGGGCCTCGGACCGCTTATCCTACAATGAGCAGTTCTTC. Translation gives CASSWASDRLSYNEQFF.

The J gene is TRBJ2-1, the V gene TRBV2; TRBD2 is a possible D gene (6 bases). With 5 bases removed from V and 3 bases from J, the gap between germline ends came to 14 bases. Looked up from germline, CDR1 is SNHLY and CDR2 is FYNNEI. The CDR3 is 15 residues long. The DNA of the CDR3 is TGTGCCAGCAGTTCGGAGGGGCTTGACTACAATGAGCAGTTCTTC. Amino acids: CASSSEGLDYNEQFF. Looking up the rest from reference TRBV2 and TRBJ2-1 gives the full variable domain: EPEVTQTPSHQVTQMGQEVILRCVPISNHLYFYWYRQILGQKVEFLVSFYNNEISEKSEIFDDQFSVERPDGSNFTLKIRSTKLEDSAMYFCASSSEGLDYNEQFFGPGTRLTVL.